These T cell receptor beta chains were read from a single sample in a study of shared T cell receptors in the human thymus. Profiled with immunoSEQ multiplex PCR; TCRdb holds only in-frame clones, not every one. The data contain 600,000 to 900,000 clones, roughly 88% of them singletons. This same sample was also taken into another study, of human thymus T cells.

The sequencing sample was made of thymocytes. The source is a girl in the first two years of life with a congenital heart defect. Both conserved end residues are part of each CDR3. Fields, in order: D gene, clone size, V gene, J gene, CDR3 protein, CDR3 DNA. A D gene is named only where the DNA matches it firmly. Some rows mark clone size as missing; the rest say once, few, many or name a class of expanded clone.

>.|.|TRBV28|TRBJ2-1
CASSLGGGAGNEQFF
TGTGCCAGCAGTTTAGGAGGGGGGGCGGGGAATGAGCAGTTCTTC
>.|.|TRBV10-3|TRBJ1-5
CAISPDFPGINQPQHF
TGTGCCATCAGCCCGGACTTTCCAGGAATTAATCAGCCCCAGCATTTT
>.|.|TRBV27|TRBJ2-3
CASSFFPGGDGNLTDTQYF
TGTGCCAGCAGTTTTTTCCCCGGCGGGGACGGGAATCTCACAGATACGCAGTATTTT
>.|.|TRBV7-9|TRBJ1-3
CASSGPGQHPTGNTIYF
TGTGCCAGCAGCGGACCCGGACAGCACCCAACTGGAAACACCATATATTTT
>.|.|TRBV15|TRBJ1-5
CATSRGRGQPQHF
TGTGCCACCAGCAGAGGTCGGGGACAGCCCCAGCATTTT
>TRBD1|.|TRBV7-2|TRBJ1-1
CASSFTGGPEAFF
TGTGCCAGCAGCTTCACAGGGGGCCCTGAAGCTTTCTTT
>TRBD1|few|TRBV14|TRBJ2-1
CASSRFGQESSYNEQFF
TGTGCCAGCAGCCGATTTGGACAGGAGAGCTCCTACAATGAGCAGTTCTTC
>TRBD1|.|TRBV4-3|TRBJ1-1
CASSPLPTGVAFF
TGCGCCAGCAGCCCTCTTCCAACAGGGGTGGCTTTCTTT
>.|.|TRBV5-5|TRBJ2-1
CASSSGASSVSSYNEQFF
TGTGCCAGCAGCTCGGGCGCTAGCAGCGTAAGCTCCTACAATGAGCAGTTCTTC
>TRBD1|once|TRBV11-2|TRBJ1-2
CASSSGGRRGGYTF
TGTGCCAGCAGCTCAGGGGGCCGGAGGGGTGGCTACACCTTC
>TRBD2|.|TRBV27|TRBJ2-3
CASRSTSGESTDTQYF
TGTGCCAGCAGGTCGACTAGCGGGGAGAGCACAGATACGCAGTATTTT
>.|.|TRBV29-1|TRBJ2-6
CSVVFRDTTDRSGANVLTF
TGCAGCGTAGTCTTCCGGGACACGACGGATCGCTCTGGGGCCAACGTCCTGACTTTC
>TRBD1|.|TRBV18|TRBJ2-5
CASSPRDRGTQETQYF
TGTGCCAGCTCACCGCGGGACAGGGGCACTCAAGAGACCCAGTACTTC
>TRBD1|.|TRBV28|TRBJ1-5
CASSPGQFSNQPQHF
TGTGCCAGCAGCCCGGGACAGTTTAGCAATCAGCCCCAGCATTTT
>.|.|TRBV5-4|TRBJ2-7
CASSLDSRGRYEQYF
TGTGCCAGCAGCTTGGATAGCAGGGGGAGGTACGAGCAGTACTTC
>TRBD2|.|TRBV19|TRBJ2-1
CASSSPGTSDTYNEQFF
TGTGCCAGTAGTAGTCCCGGGACTAGTGATACCTACAATGAGCAGTTCTTC
>TRBD1|.|TRBV14|TRBJ2-7
CASSQRGQPAVEQYF
TGTGCCAGCAGCCAAAGGGGACAGCCGGCCGTCGAGCAGTACTTC
>TRBD1|.|TRBV5-1|TRBJ2-2
CASSKDRGATGELFF
TGCGCCAGCAGCAAGGACAGGGGTGCCACCGGGGAGCTGTTTTTT
>.|.|TRBV5-1|TRBJ1-1
CASSLVGTPFVVEGLNTEAFF
TGCGCCAGCAGCTTGGTCGGGACACCCTTTGTGGTAGAAGGGTTGAACACTGAAGCTTTCTTT
>.|.|TRBV12-5|TRBJ2-1
CASGLVRTHSSYNEQFF
TGTGCTAGTGGTTTGGTACGGACACACAGCTCCTACAATGAGCAGTTCTTC
>.|.|TRBV7-9|TRBJ2-6
CASSFRTVGRSSGANVLTF
TGTGCCAGCAGCTTCAGGACAGTCGGTAGAAGCTCTGGGGCCAACGTCCTGACTTTC
>.|.|TRBV7-7|TRBJ1-1
CASSSGLDTEAFF
TGTGCTAGCAGCTCCGGTTTGGACACTGAAGCTTTCTTT